This TCR beta chain emerged from a study of shared clonotypes between healthy human individuals. Broader study findings: Sharing across four donors was seen in around 5% of naive CD4 clonotypes.

Original analysis: Because ImmunoSEQ provided only junction sequences with no quality scores, the filtering differed. Generated by immunoSEQ multiplex PCR, the TCRdb table keeps only in-frame clones and is missing some. V and J calls and clone size are those listed in that table; D and trimming were worked out from the DNA. The sample yields roughly 2,500,000 clones, 80% to 95% seen once. In regard to this clone: Its antigen is unknown.

This CDR3 comprises 13 residues. Germline CDR1 and CDR2: MDHEN and SYDVKM. V was pared by 9 bases and J by 7 bases, with 16 bases between. The chain carries TRBV28 and TRBJ2-4; D gene uncertain. The TCR sequence derives from a man in his late teens or twenties in good health. Some clones in this sample may be carry-over from other donors' samples. Sequencing input: naive CD4+ T cells from PBMCs. Subset in this sample: CD45RA+ positively selected. This chain's CDR3 is CASADPGGNIQYF. The CDR3 region has the DNA TGTGCCAGTGCCGACCCTGGTGGGAACATTCAGTACTTC.